The 6 T cell receptor beta chains below were found in one sample sequenced in a study of cytomegalovirus exposure and HLA in healthy donors. Primers: 60 Vbeta forward and 13 Jbeta reverse. Clones were read by immunoSEQ multiplex PCR, and TCRdb kept only the in-frame ones, dropping some. The repertoire has more than 95,000 clones, 70% to 85% of them found once; the top ten carry roughly 3.5%. The specimen was PBMCs. The receptors were gathered from a woman aged 50 to 60 in good health and CMV-seronegative.

The chain is built from TRBV6-5 and TRBJ1-5, with TRBD1 matching 7 bases. The CDR3 is made up of 14 amino acids. Germline V gene lookup returns CDR1 MNHEY and CDR2 SVGAGI. Trimming took 6 bases from V and 3 from J; bases not matched to a gene: 5. CDR3 amino acids: CASRDGTANQPQHF. As DNA, the CDR3 is TGTGCCAGCAGGGACGGGACAGCCAATCAGCCCCAGCATTTT.

The rearrangement joins TRBV2 to TRBJ2-1; D gene uncertain. The germline gives CDR1 SNHLY, CDR2 FYNNEI. V was cut by 8 bases and J by 8 bases, with 7 bases left in between. The CDR3 totals 10 residues. The CDR3 protein is CASLSHEQFF. CDR3 bases: TGTGCCAGCCTTTCCCATGAGCAGTTCTTC.

The chain couples TRBV10-3 to TRBJ2-7; maybe TRBD2 (8 bases). The V gene's germline CDR1 is ENHRY and CDR2 SYGVKD. V lost 1 base and J 6 bases, leaving 22 bases between the germline ends. The CDR3 length is 17 residues. The CDR3 sequence is CAISEWDRAGVRLEQYF. CDR3 nucleotide sequence: TGTGCCATCAGTGAGTGGGACAGAGCGGGAGTTCGGCTCGAGCAGTACTTC.

This clone appeared a few times. The gene calls are TRBV7-2 and TRBJ2-7; 9 bases align to TRBD2. The CDR3 totals 16 residues. Germline trimming cut 4 bases from V and 2 bases from J; bases unmatched to any gene: 9. Germline loops: CDR1 SGHTA, CDR2 FQGNSA. In nucleotides, the CDR3 is TGTGCCAGCAGCTGGACTAGCGTGAAAGACGCCTACGAGCAGTACTTC. The encoded protein is CASSWTSVKDAYEQYF.

This chain uses TRBV5-1 with TRBJ2-5, with a tentative D call TRBD1 (5 bases). V gave up 0 bases and J gave up 2 bases, with 14 bases separating them. Per the germline V gene, CDR1 is SGHRS and CDR2 is YFSETQ. CDR3 length equals 16 residues. The CDR3: CASSLDGHAPQETQYF. The DNA of the CDR3 is TGCGCCAGCAGCTTGGACGGACATGCACCTCAAGAGACCCAGTACTTC.

The chain combines TRBV7-3 with TRBJ2-1, with a weak D call TRBD2 (6 bases). Germline V gives CDR1 SGHTA, CDR2 FQGTGA. The V gene lost 1 base and the J gene lost 6 bases, with 10 bases spanning the gap. The CDR3 extends over 14 amino acids. The CDR3 here is CASSLMGEANEQFF. The CDR3 bases are TGTGCCAGCAGCTTAATGGGGGAGGCCAATGAGCAGTTCTTC.